A single sample gave rise to the 30 T cell receptor beta chains below, sequenced in a study of T cells in Graves' hyperthyroidism and ophthalmopathy (dated by TCRdb to about 2019). Library preparation was by multiplex PCR. The instrument given in TCRdb is Illumina HiSeq 2000. The TCR beta CDR3 regions were amplified from RNA transcripts. The TCR CDR3 was subjected to a first round of RT-PCR using the HTBI primer set and the Qiagen OneStep RT-PCR kit. TCRdb trimmed the raw reads at Q25, called clones with MiXCR and kept productive beta chains. Every CDR3 protein is listed once, alongside the most common genes and DNA of its rows. The sample yields 400,000 to 500,000 distinct CDR3 sequences; roughly an eighth were counted once. Of the sample, approximately 5.8% is held by the ten largest clones. The specimen sequenced was blood. The receptors originated from a woman aged 18-29 years with Graves' hyperthyroidism.

This clonotype showed up just a few times. This chain links TRBV10-3 with TRBJ1-2; no definite D call. The CDR3 loop spans 15 amino acids. The germline V gene has CDR1 ENHRY and CDR2 SYGVKD. Between the trimmed V and J ends, which lost 0 bases and 1 base, there was a span of 9 bases. The CDR3 bases are TGTGCCATCAGTGAGTCGGGCAGGATTAACTATGGCTACACCTTC. This encodes CAISESGRINYGYTF.

This clonotype was seen many times. The chain employs TRBV10-1 and TRBJ2-2; 10 nucleotides align to TRBD1. The CDR3 covers 17 residues. The germline CDR1 and CDR2 sequences are WNHNN and SYGVQD (reference sequence). V gave up 0 bases and J gave up 4 bases; unmatched junction bases: 5. CDR3: CASSESRRTGGTGELFF. The CDR3, as DNA: TGCGCCAGCAGTGAGTCGCGCCGGACAGGGGGCACCGGGGAGCTGTTTTTT.

This clonotype was seen repeatedly, ten times or more. V and J are TRBV30 and TRBJ2-7; 10 positions agree with TRBD2. The CDR3 consists of 13 residues. Germline V gives CDR1 GTSNPN, CDR2 SVGIG (reference sequence). V gave up 7 bases and J gave up 3 bases; unmatched junction bases: 6. The CDR3 protein is CAFLAGVDYEQYF. The DNA for the CDR3 is TGTGCCTTCCTAGCGGGAGTTGACTACGAGCAGTACTTC.

The chain couples TRBV5-1 to TRBJ2-3; D might be TRBD2 (6 bases). V was clipped by 0 bases and J by 1 base, with 12 bases between them. The CDR3 sequence is 16 residues long. Germline V gives CDR1 SGHRS, CDR2 YFSETQ. CDR3 bases: TGCGCCAGCAGCTTGGCTCCAGCGGGTGGCACAGATACGCAGTATTTT. Encoded protein: CASSLAPAGGTDTQYF.

The chain joins TRBV18 to TRBJ2-3; either TRBD1 or TRBD2 may supply D (5 bases each). CDR1 is KGHSH, CDR2 LQKENI, per germline. This CDR3 is 15 amino acids long. Trimming stripped 3 bases from V and 0 bases from J, with 10 bases between. CDR3 residues: CASSPRGISTDTQYF. CDR3 DNA sequence: TGTGCCAGCTCACCTCGGGGCATTAGCACAGATACGCAGTATTTT.

The table lists this clonotype with many counts. This rearrangement joins TRBV24-1 to TRBJ2-1; TRBD2 matches at 14 bases. The CDR3 extends over 16 amino acids. The germline CDR1 and CDR2 sequences are KGHDR and SFDVKD. V gave up 4 bases and J gave up 8 bases; unmatched junction bases: 6. The CDR3 coding sequence is TGTGCCACCAGTGACCCGGGACTAGCGGGAGTAGATGAGCAGTTCTTC. Protein: CATSDPGLAGVDEQFF.

This clonotype has a count of ten or more. The chain is built from TRBV11-2 and TRBJ2-1; D is unresolved. Germline assignment: CDR1 SGHAT and CDR2 FQNNGV. The CDR3 is 12 amino acids. The V end lost 0 bases, the J end lost 9 bases, and 6 bases lay between the germline ends. The CDR3 loop reads CASSLDEREQFF. CDR3 DNA: TGTGCCAGCAGCTTAGATGAGCGTGAGCAGTTCTTC.

The table lists this clonotype with many counts. V and J are TRBV5-1 and TRBJ2-3; 15 positions match TRBD2. The CDR3 sequence is 18 residues long. Germline CDR1 SGHRS, CDR2 YFSETQ. The ends lost 4 bases at V and 1 base at J; junction bases unmatched: 7. Written as DNA, the CDR3 is TGCGCCAGCAGCCTGGGACTAGCGGGAGGATCTGGCACAGATACGCAGTATTTT. Translation: CASSLGLAGGSGTDTQYF.

The chain carries TRBV28 and TRBJ2-7; possibly TRBD2 for D (6 bases). The CDR3 totals 15 residues. Germline assignment: CDR1 MDHEN and CDR2 SYDVKM. Trimming took off 6 bases at V and 3 bases at J, with 18 bases between the two ends. The CDR3 DNA reads as TGTGCCAGCAGCCCAGTCGGTAGCGGCTTCTACGAGCAGTACTTC. It codes for CASSPVGSGFYEQYF.

The table lists this clonotype with many counts. V is TRBV6-1 and J is TRBJ1-2; 9 positions agree with TRBD1. V gave up 4 bases and J gave up 7 bases; unmatched junction bases: 7. Germline V gene sequence: CDR1 MNHNS, CDR2 SASEGT. The CDR3 has 14 amino acids. The CDR3, as DNA: TGTGCCAGCAGTGGCGACAGGGGGACTGGTGGCTACACCTTC. Its translation is CASSGDRGTGGYTF.

A remark on this clonotype: One base away lies a much larger clone, so this may be a sequencing read error. The chain combines TRBV11-2 with TRBJ2-7; TRBD2 aligns across 11 bases. Germline V gene data show CDR1 as SGHAT and CDR2 as FQNNGV. CDR3 length: 14 amino acids. Unmatched junction bases numbered 6, after V lost 5 bases and J lost 6 bases. CDR3 loop: CASSLAGGYCEQYF. CDR3 bases: TGTGCCAGCAGCCTAGCGGGGGGCTACTGCGAGCAGTACTTC.

The chain employs TRBV7-9 and TRBJ1-2, with D unclear. With 3 bases removed from V and 7 bases from J, the gap between germline ends came to 9 bases. This CDR3 is built from 12 residues. Germline V gene data show CDR1 as SEHNR and CDR2 as FQNEAQ (reference sequence). The CDR3 loop reads CASSFQDAGYTF. CDR3 nucleotides: TGTGCCAGCAGCTTCCAGGATGCTGGCTACACCTTC.

This clonotype was recorded at least ten times. J is TRBJ2-7 and V is TRBV4-1; D unresolved. The CDR3 covers 15 residues. Germline values: CDR1 MGHRA, CDR2 YSYEKL. V was clipped by 3 bases and J by 2 bases, with 14 bases between them. CDR3 protein: CASSQGYRSTYEQYF. The CDR3 DNA is TGCGCCAGCAGCCAGGGGTACAGATCCACCTACGAGCAGTACTTC.

This clonotype has just a few counts. This rearrangement joins TRBV5-1 to TRBJ2-5; 7 nucleotides agree with TRBD2. Germline CDR1 SGHRS, CDR2 YFSETQ. This CDR3 spans 13 amino acids. Trimming took 3 bases from V and 5 from J; bases not matched to a gene: 4. CDR3 residues: CASSSGGSETQYF. The CDR3 DNA reads as TGCGCCAGCAGCTCGGGGGGTTCGGAGACCCAGTACTTC.

This clonotype was observed at least ten times. This chain joins TRBV3-1 and TRBJ1-1; D is perhaps TRBD1 (5 bases). The CDR3 loop spans 14 amino acids. Germline-derived CDR1 and CDR2 are LGHDT and YNNKEL (reference sequence). Between the trimmed V and J ends, which lost 1 base and 5 bases, there was a span of 11 bases. The CDR3 loop is CASSQATGETEAFF. The CDR3 DNA reads as TGTGCCAGCAGCCAAGCAACGGGGGAGACTGAAGCTTTCTTT.

Only a few counts were recorded for this clonotype. J is TRBJ2-7 and V is TRBV7-2; the match to TRBD2 covers 10 bases. Unmatched junction bases numbered 5, after V lost 5 bases and J lost 4 bases. The CDR3 spans 14 residues. The V gene's germline CDR1 is SGHTA and CDR2 FQGNSA. In DNA, the CDR3 is TGTGCCAGCAGCACCCCTAGCGGGAGTTACGAGCAGTACTTC. Translating gives CASSTPSGSYEQYF.

This clonotype was picked up a small number of times. J is TRBJ1-2 and V is TRBV19; D gene unclear. Deletions cut 0 bases from V and 2 bases from J, with 4 bases between. This CDR3 is 13 amino acids long. Germline CDR1 LNHDA, CDR2 SQIVND (reference sequence). CDR3 loop: CASSIEGNYGYTF. The CDR3 DNA reads TGTGCCAGTAGTATAGAAGGGAACTATGGCTACACCTTC.

This clonotype was observed many times. The CDR3 nucleotides read TGTGCCAGCAGTTTCAGAAGGATGAACACTGAAGCTTTCTTT. Its translation: CASSFRRMNTEAFF. The chain uses TRBV6-2 or TRBV6-3 and TRBJ1-1; D remains ambiguous. Trimming took off 4 bases at V and 0 bases at J, with 9 bases between the two ends. Germline assignment: CDR1 MNHEY and CDR2 SVGEGT. The CDR3 consists of 14 residues.

There are many counts of this clonotype. This chain joins TRBV5-1 and TRBJ2-1; D is uncertain. The CDR3 covers 14 residues. Germline CDR1 is SGHRS and CDR2 is YFSETQ. Between the trimmed V and J ends, which lost 0 bases and 8 bases, there was a span of 12 bases. CDR3 DNA: TGCGCCAGCAGCTTGGGATCTGCTCCCCATGAGCAGTTCTTC. The encoded protein is CASSLGSAPHEQFF.

This clonotype has at least ten counts. V gene TRBV28 combines with J gene TRBJ2-7, with no clear D. CDR3 length: 15 residues. CDR1 and CDR2 (germline): MDHEN, SYDVKM. V lost 3 bases and J 2 bases, leaving 14 bases between the germline ends. This CDR3 is CASSFPVDGAYEQYF. The CDR3 nucleotides are TGTGCCAGCAGTTTTCCTGTCGATGGAGCCTACGAGCAGTACTTC.

This clonotype was observed many times. This chain links TRBV3-1 with TRBJ2-1; TRBD1 matches at 9 bases. CDR1 LGHDT and CDR2 YNNKEL come from the germline V gene (reference sequence). The CDR3 contains 15 residues. V shed 4 bases and J 8 bases; nucleotides not matched to a gene: 9. The CDR3 loop reads CASSLPGQGKDEQFF. The CDR3 DNA reads as TGTGCCAGCAGCCTCCCGGGACAGGGTAAAGATGAGCAGTTCTTC.

This clonotype was seen repeatedly, ten times or more. The V call is TRBV11-2, the J call TRBJ2-7; D unresolved. The germline V and J ends were trimmed by 5 bases and 2 bases, with 10 bases remaining between them. Germline V gene sequence: CDR1 SGHAT, CDR2 FQNNGV. The CDR3 totals 13 residues. CDR3 nucleotide sequence: TGTGCCAGCAGCGGGAATTCGGCCTACGAGCAGTACTTC. Translation: CASSGNSAYEQYF.

This clonotype was observed at least ten times. As DNA, the CDR3 is TGTGCCTGGACCGGGGCGGGGGACACAGATACGCAGTATTTT. The encoded protein is CAWTGAGDTDTQYF. This rearrangement joins TRBV30 to TRBJ2-3; 7 bases agree with TRBD2. The CDR3 has 14 amino acids. Per germline, CDR1 GTSNPN and CDR2 SVGIG (reference sequence). The V gene end was trimmed by 4 bases and the J gene end by 2 bases; junction bases not matched to a gene: 6.

This clonotype has a count of ten or more. V usage is TRBV7-3 and J usage is TRBJ2-5, with 10 positions matching TRBD2. CDR3 length equals 14 residues. J gave up 5 bases and V 9 bases, and 9 bases lay outside the gene matches. Germline V lookup: CDR1 SGHTA, CDR2 FQGTGA. The CDR3 nucleotides are TGTGCCAGTCTTCTAGCGGGAGAACTGGAGACCCAGTACTTC. Translation: CASLLAGELETQYF.

This clonotype has only a few counts. The CDR3: CASSIAHVELFF. In nucleotides, the CDR3 is TGTGCCAGCAGCATAGCCCATGTCGAACTGTTTTTT. The V gene is TRBV12-3 or TRBV12-4, the J gene TRBJ1-4; D is unclear. The ends were cut back, 6 bases at V and 12 bases at J, with 14 bases in the middle. This CDR3 has 12 amino acids.

V and J are TRBV7-9 and TRBJ1-2, with D tentatively TRBD1 (6 bases). The germline V and J ends were trimmed by 5 bases and 3 bases, with 19 bases remaining between them. The germline V gene encodes CDR1 SEHNR and CDR2 FQNEAQ (reference sequence). The CDR3 length is 16 residues. The CDR3 bases are TGTGCCAGCAGCCCCACCCTGGACAGCGAAGACTATGGCTACACCTTC. Its protein product is CASSPTLDSEDYGYTF.

There are many counts of this clonotype. The chain links TRBV5-1 to TRBJ2-7; no clear D. This CDR3 contains 14 residues. Germline V lookup: CDR1 SGHRS, CDR2 YFSETQ. Deletions cut 0 bases from V and 1 base from J, with 8 bases between. The CDR3 region is CASSLGRASYEQYF. In DNA, the CDR3 is TGCGCCAGCAGCTTGGGAAGGGCGTCCTACGAGCAGTACTTC.

This clonotype showed up many times. The chain employs TRBV28 and TRBJ2-5; TRBD2 agrees at 9 bases. Germline CDR1 is MDHEN and CDR2 is SYDVKM. The length of the CDR3 is 15 residues. The trim removed 8 bases at V and 5 bases at J, leaving 12 bases unmatched. CDR3 sequence (DNA): TGTGCCAGCGGGCCTAGCGGGACGGTGCGCGAGACCCAGTACTTC. This codes for CASGPSGTVRETQYF.

This chain uses TRBV20-1 with TRBJ2-7; TRBD1 or TRBD2 may be the D gene (5 bases each). The CDR3 has 15 residues. CDR1 and CDR2 from the germline V gene are DFQATT and SNEGSKA (reference sequence). CDR3 DNA: TGCAGCGTCCGCCGCCCGGGACGGCGAGCCTACGAGCAGTACTTC. Protein sequence: CSVRRPGRRAYEQYF.

This clonotype was detected ten times or more. V usage is TRBV7-9 and J usage is TRBJ2-6; D possibly corresponds to TRBD1 (6 bases). The CDR3 covers 15 residues. The germline V and J ends were trimmed by 3 bases and 2 bases, with 8 bases remaining between them. Germline lookup yields CDR1 SEHNR and CDR2 FQNEAQ (reference sequence). The CDR3 is CASSFQGTGANVLTF. The CDR3 nucleotides read TGTGCCAGCAGCTTCCAGGGGACTGGGGCCAACGTCCTGACTTTC.